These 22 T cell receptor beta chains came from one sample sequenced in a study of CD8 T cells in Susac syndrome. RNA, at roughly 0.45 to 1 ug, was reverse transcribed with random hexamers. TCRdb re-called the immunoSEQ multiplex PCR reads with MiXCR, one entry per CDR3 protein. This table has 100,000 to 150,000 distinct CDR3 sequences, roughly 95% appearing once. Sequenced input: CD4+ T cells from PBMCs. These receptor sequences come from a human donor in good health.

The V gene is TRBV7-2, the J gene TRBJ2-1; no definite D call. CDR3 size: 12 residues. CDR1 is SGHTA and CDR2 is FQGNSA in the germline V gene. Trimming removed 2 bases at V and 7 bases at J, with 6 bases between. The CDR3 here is CASSLSTNEQFF. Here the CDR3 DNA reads TGTGCCAGCAGCTTATCAACAAATGAGCAGTTCTTC.

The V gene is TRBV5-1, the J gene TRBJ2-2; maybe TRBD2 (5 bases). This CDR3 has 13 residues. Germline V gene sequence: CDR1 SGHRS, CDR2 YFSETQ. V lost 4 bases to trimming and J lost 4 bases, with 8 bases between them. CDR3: CASSPLGTGELFF. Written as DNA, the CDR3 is TGCGCCAGCAGCCCACTAGGCACCGGGGAGCTGTTTTTT.

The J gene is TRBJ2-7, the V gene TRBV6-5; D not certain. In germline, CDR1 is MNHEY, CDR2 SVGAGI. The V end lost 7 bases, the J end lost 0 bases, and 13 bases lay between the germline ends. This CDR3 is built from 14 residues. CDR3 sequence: CASKGPGFSYEQYF. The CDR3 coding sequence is TGTGCCAGCAAAGGGCCTGGGTTCTCCTACGAGCAGTACTTC.

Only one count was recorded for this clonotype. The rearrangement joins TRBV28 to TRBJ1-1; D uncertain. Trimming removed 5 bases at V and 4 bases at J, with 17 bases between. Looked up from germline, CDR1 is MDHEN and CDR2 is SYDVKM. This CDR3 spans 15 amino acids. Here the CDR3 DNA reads TGTGCCAGCAGTCCTGAACGAAGTCCTACCACTGAAGCTTTCTTT. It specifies CASSPERSPTTEAFF.

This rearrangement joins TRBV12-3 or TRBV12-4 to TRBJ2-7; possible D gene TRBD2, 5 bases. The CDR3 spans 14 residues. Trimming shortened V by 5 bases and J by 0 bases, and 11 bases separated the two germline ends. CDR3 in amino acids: CASSPGVTSYEQYF. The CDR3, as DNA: TGTGCCAGCAGTCCCGGGGTTACCTCCTACGAGCAGTACTTC.

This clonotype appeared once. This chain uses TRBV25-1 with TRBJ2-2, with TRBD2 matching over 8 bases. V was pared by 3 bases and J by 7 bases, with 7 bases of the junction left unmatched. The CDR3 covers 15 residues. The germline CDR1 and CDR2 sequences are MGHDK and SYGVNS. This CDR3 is CASSEEAGVSGELFF. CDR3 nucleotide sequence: TGTGCCAGCAGTGAGGAAGCGGGAGTAAGCGGGGAGCTGTTTTTT.

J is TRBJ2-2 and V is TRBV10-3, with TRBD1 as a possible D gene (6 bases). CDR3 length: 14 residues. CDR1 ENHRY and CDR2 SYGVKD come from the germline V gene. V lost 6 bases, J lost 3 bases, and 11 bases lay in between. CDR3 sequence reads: CAISLTGYTGELFF. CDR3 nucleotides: TGTGCCATCAGCCTGACAGGATACACCGGGGAGCTGTTTTTT.

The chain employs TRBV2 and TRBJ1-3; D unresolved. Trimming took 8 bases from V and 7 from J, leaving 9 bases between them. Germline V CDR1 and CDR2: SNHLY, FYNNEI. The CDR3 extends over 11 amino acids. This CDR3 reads CASRLSNTIYF. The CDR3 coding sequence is TGTGCCAGCCGCCTGAGTAACACCATATATTTT.

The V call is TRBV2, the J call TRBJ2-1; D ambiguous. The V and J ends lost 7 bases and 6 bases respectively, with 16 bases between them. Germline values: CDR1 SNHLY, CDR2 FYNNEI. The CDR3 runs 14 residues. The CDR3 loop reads CASNLLDQLNEQFF. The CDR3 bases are TGTGCCAGCAACTTACTGGACCAACTCAATGAGCAGTTCTTC.

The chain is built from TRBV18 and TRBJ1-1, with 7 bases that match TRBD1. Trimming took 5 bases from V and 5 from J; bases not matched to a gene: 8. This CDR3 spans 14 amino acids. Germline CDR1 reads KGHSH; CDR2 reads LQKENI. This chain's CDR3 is CASSLQGEMTEAFF. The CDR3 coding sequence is TGTGCCAGCTCATTGCAGGGGGAGATGACTGAAGCTTTCTTT.

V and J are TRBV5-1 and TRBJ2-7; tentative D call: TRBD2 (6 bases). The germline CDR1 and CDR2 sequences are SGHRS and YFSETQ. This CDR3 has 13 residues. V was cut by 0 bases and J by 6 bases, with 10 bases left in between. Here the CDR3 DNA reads TGCGCCAGCAGCTTGGGGAGGGAGCGCGAGCAGTACTTC. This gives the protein CASSLGREREQYF.

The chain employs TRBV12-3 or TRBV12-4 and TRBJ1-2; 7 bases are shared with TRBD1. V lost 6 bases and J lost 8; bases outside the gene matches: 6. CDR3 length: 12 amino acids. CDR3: CASRRTGYGYTF. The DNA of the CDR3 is TGTGCCAGCAGACGGACAGGATACGGCTACACCTTC.

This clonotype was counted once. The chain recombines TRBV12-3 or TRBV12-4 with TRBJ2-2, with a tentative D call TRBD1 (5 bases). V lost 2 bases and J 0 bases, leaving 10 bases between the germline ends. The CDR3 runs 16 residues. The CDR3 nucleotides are TGTGCCAGCAGTTTATGGGGCTCTTCGAACACCGGGGAGCTGTTTTTT. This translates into CASSLWGSSNTGELFF.

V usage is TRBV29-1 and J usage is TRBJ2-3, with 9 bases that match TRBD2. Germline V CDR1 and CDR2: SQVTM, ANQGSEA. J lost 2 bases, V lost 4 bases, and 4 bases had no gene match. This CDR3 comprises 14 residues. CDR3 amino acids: CSVVLAGYTDTQYF. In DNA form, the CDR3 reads TGCAGCGTTGTTCTAGCGGGATACACAGATACGCAGTATTTT.

This CDR3 reads CASSQFLGGYTF. CDR3 DNA sequence: TGTGCCAGCAGCCAATTCCTGGGGGGCTACACCTTC. The gene calls are TRBV3-1 and TRBJ1-2; no reliable D call. Germline V lookup: CDR1 LGHDT, CDR2 YNNKEL (reference sequence). Deletions cut 2 bases from V and 8 bases from J, with 9 bases between. The CDR3 is 12 amino acids.

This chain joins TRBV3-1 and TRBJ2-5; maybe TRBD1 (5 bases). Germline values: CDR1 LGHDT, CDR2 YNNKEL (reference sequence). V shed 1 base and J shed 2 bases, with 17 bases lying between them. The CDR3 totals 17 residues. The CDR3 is CASSQVSAPRGQETQYF. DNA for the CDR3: TGTGCCAGCAGCCAAGTATCAGCGCCTAGGGGTCAAGAGACCCAGTACTTC.

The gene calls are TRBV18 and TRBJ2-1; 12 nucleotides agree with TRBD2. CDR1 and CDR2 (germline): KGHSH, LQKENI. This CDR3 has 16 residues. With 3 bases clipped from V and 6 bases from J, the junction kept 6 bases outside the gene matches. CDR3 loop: CASSPSLAGGVNEQFF. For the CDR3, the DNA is TGTGCCAGCTCACCGTCTCTAGCGGGAGGGGTCAATGAGCAGTTCTTC.

Here the CDR3 reads CASSPHHTGTGRNGELFF. CDR3 in DNA: TGTGCCAGCAGCCCCCATCATACCGGGACAGGGAGGAACGGGGAGCTGTTTTTT. V is TRBV3-1 and J is TRBJ2-2; 9 positions match TRBD1. Trimming at V came to 4 bases and at J to 7 bases, leaving 16 bases not matched to a gene. Germline-derived CDR1 and CDR2 are LGHDT and YNNKEL (reference sequence). This CDR3 spans 18 amino acids.

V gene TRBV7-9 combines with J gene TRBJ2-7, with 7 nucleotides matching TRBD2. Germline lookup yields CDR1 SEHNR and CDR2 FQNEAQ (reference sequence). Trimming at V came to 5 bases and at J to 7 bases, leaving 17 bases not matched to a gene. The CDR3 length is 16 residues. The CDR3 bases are TGTGCCAGCAGCAAAAGCTGGCCTAGCGGCCCCCTGGAGCAGTACTTC. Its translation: CASSKSWPSGPLEQYF.

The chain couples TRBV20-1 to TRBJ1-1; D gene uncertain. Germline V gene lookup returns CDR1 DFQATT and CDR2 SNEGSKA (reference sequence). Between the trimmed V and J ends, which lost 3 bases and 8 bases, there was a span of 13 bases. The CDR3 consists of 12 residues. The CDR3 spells CSASGQVLEAFF. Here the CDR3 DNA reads TGCAGTGCTAGTGGTCAAGTCCTAGAAGCTTTCTTT.

CDR3 sequence (DNA): TGTGCCAGCAGCTTGGCCAGTGGAACAGGAGAAGCTTTCTTT. This sequence encodes CASSLASGTGEAFF. The rearrangement links TRBV5-4 to TRBJ1-1, with D possibly TRBD1 on 5 matching bases. The CDR3 loop spans 14 amino acids. CDR1 and CDR2 (germline): SGHNT, YYREEE (reference sequence). Trimming pared 0 bases from V and 8 bases from J, leaving 14 bases between.

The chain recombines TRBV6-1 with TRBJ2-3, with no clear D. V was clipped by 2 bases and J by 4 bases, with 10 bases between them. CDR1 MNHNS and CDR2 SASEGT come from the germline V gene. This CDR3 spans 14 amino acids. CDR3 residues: CASSENGVPDTQYF. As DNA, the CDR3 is TGTGCCAGCAGTGAAAATGGGGTGCCAGATACGCAGTATTTT.